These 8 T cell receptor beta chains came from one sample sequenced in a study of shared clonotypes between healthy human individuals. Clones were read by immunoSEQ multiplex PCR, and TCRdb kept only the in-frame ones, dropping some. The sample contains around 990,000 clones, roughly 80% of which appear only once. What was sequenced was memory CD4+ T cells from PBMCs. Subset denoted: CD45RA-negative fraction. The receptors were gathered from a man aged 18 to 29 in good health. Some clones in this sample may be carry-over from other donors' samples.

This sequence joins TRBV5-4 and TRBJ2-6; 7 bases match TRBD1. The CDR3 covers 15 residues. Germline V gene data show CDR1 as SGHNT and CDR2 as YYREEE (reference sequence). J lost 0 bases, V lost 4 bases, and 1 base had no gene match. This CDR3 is CASSRTGSGANVLTF. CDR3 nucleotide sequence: TGTGCCAGCAGCCGGACAGGCTCTGGGGCCAACGTCCTGACTTTC. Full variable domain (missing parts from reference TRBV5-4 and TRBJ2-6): ETGVTQSPTHLIKTRGQQVTLRCSSQSGHNTVSWYQQALGQGPQFIFQYYREEENGRGNFPPRFSGLQFPNYSSELNVNALELDDSALYLCASSRTGSGANVLTFGAGSRLTVL.

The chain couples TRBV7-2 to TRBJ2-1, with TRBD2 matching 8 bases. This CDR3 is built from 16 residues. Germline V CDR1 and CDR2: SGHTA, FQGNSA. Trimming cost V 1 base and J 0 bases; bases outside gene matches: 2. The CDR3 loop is CASSLGTSSSYNEQFF. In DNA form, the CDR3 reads TGTGCCAGCAGCTTAGGGACTAGCAGCTCCTACAATGAGCAGTTCTTC. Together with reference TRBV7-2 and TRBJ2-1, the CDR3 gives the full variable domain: GAGVSQSPSNKVTEKGKDVELRCDPISGHTALYWYRQSLGQGLEFLIYFQGNSAPDKSGLPSDRFSAERTGGSVSTLTIQRTQQEDSAVYLCASSLGTSSSYNEQFFGPGTRLTVL.

The CDR3 nucleotides read TGTGCCAGCAGCTTATACTCTGACTACTTCTCTGACAATGAGCAGTTCTTC. It encodes CASSLYSDYFSDNEQFF. The rearrangement links TRBV5-6 to TRBJ2-1, with D tentatively TRBD2 (5 bases). CDR1 SGHDT and CDR2 YYEEEE come from the germline V gene. V was shortened by 2 bases and J by 5 bases, with 20 bases between the two germline ends. The CDR3 runs 17 residues.

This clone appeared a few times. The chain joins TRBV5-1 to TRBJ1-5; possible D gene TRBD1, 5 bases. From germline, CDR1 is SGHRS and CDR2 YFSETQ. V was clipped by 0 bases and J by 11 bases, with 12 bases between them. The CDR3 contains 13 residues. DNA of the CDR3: TGCGCCAGCAGCTTGGAGGGACCTGGGGCCCAGCATTTT. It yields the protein CASSLEGPGAQHF.

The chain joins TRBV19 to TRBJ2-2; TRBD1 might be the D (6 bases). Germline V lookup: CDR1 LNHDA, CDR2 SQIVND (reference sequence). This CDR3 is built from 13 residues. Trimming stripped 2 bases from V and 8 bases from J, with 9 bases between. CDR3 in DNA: TGTGCCAGTAGTATAACCAGGGGAGGGGAGCTGTTTTTT. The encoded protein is CASSITRGGELFF.

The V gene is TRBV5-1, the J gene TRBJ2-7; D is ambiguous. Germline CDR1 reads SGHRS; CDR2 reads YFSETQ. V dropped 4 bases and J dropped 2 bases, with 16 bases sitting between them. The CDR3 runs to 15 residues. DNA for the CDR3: TGCGCCAGCAGCCCCCTGGGAAGACTCACCTACGAGCAGTACTTC. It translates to CASSPLGRLTYEQYF.

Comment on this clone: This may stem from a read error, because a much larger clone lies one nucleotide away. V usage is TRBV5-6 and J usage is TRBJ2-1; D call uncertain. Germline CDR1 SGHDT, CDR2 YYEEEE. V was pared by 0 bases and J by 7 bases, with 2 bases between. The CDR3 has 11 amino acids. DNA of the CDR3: TGTGCCAGCAGCTTGGGGAATGAGCAGTTCTTC. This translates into CASSLGNEQFF.

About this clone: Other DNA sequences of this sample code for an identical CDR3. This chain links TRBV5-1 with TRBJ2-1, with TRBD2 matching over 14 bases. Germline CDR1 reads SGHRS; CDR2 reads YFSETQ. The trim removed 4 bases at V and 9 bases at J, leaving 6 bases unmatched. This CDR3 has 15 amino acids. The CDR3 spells CASSPGLAGVSEQFF. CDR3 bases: TGCGCCAGCAGCCCGGGACTAGCGGGAGTCAGTGAGCAGTTCTTC.